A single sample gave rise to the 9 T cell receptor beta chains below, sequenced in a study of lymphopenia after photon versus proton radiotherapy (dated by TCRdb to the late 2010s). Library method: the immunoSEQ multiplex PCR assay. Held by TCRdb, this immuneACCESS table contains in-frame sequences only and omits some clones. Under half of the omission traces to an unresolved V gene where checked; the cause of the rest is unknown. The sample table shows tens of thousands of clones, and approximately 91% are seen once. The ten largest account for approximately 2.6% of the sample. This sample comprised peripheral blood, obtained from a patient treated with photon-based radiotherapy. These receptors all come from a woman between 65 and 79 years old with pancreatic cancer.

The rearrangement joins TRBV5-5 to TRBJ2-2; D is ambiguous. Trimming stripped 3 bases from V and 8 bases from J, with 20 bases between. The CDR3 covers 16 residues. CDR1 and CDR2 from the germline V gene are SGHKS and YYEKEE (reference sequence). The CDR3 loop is CASSSPGPLGWGELFF. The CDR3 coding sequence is TGTGCCAGCAGCTCCCCTGGTCCCTTGGGGTGGGGGGAGCTGTTTTTT.

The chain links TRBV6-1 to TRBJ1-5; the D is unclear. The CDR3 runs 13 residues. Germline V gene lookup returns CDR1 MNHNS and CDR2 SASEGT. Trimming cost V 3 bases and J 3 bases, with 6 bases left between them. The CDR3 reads CASSDRLNQPQHF. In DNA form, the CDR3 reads TGTGCCAGCAGTGATCGGCTCAATCAGCCCCAGCATTTT.

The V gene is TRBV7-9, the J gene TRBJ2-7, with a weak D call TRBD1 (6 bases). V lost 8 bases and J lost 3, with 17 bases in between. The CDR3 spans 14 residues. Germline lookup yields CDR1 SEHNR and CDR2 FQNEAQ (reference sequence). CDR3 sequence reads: CASGFSGAVYEQYF. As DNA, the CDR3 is TGTGCCAGCGGGTTCTCAGGGGCTGTCTACGAGCAGTACTTC.

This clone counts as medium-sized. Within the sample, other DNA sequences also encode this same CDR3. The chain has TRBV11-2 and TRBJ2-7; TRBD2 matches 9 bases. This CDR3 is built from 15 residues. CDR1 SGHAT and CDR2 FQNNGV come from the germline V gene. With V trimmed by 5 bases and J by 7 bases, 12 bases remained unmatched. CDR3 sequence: CASSPRLAGGREQYF. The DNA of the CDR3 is TGTGCCAGCAGCCCCCGGCTGGCGGGAGGGAGGGAGCAGTACTTC.

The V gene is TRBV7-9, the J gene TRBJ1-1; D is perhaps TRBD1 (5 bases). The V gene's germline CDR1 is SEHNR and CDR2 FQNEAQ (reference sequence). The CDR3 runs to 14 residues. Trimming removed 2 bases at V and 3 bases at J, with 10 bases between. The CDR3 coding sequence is TGTGCCAGCAGCTTATCCCCGGGACACACTGAAGCTTTCTTT. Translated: CASSLSPGHTEAFF.

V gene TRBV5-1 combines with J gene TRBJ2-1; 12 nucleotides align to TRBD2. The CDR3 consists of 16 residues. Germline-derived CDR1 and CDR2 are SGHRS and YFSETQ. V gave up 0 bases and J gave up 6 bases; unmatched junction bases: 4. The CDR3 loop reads CASSLDLAGGRNEQFF. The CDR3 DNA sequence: TGCGCCAGCAGCTTGGATCTAGCGGGAGGGCGCAATGAGCAGTTCTTC.

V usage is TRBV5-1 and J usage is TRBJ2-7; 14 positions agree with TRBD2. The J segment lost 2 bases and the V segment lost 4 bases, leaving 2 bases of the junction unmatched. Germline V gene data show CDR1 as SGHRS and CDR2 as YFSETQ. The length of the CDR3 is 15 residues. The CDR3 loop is CASSLTSGRAYEQYF. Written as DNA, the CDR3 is TGCGCCAGCAGCCTGACTAGCGGGAGGGCCTACGAGCAGTACTTC.

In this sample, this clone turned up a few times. In DNA form, the CDR3 reads TGTGCCAGCAGCTCCGGGACAGGGTGGAACACCATATATTTT. Translating it yields CASSSGTGWNTIYF. The gene calls are TRBV7-2 and TRBJ1-3; 9 positions match TRBD1. Germline V gene lookup returns CDR1 SGHTA and CDR2 FQGNSA. The J segment lost 7 bases and the V segment lost 4 bases, leaving 5 bases of the junction unmatched. This CDR3 is 14 amino acids long.

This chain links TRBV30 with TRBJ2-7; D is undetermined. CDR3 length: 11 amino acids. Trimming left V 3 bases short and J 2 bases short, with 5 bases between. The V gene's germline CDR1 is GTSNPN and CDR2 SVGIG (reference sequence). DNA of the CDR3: TGTGCCTGGAGAGGCCCCTACGAGCAGTACTTC. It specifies CAWRGPYEQYF.